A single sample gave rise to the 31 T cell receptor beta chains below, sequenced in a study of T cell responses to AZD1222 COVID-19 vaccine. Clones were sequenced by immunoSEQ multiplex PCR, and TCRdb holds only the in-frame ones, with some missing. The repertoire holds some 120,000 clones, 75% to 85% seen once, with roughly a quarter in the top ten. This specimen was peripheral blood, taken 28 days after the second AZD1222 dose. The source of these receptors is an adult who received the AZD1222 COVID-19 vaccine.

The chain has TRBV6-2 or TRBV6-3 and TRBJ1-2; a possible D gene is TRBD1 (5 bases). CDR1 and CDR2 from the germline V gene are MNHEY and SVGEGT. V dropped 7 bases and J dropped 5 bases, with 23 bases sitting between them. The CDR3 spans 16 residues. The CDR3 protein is CASTPTEPVWEYGYTF. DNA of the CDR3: TGTGCCAGCACCCCGACAGAACCCGTCTGGGAATATGGCTACACCTTC.

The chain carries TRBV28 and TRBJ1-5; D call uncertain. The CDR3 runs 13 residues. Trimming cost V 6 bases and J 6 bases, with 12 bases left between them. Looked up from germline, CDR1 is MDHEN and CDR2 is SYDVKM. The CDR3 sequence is CASSRAVGQPQHF. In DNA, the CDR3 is TGTGCCAGCAGCCGGGCGGTCGGTCAGCCCCAGCATTTT.

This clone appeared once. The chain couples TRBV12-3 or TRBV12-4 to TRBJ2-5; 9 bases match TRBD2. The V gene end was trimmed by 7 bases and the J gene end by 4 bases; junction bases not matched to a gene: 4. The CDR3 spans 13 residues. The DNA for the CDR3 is TGTGCCAGCACCTCTAGCGGGGCAGAGACCCAGTACTTC. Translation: CASTSSGAETQYF.

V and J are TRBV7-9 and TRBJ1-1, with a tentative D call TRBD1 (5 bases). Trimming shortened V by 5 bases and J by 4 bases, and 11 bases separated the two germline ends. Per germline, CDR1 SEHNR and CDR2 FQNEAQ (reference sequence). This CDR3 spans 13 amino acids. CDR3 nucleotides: TGTGCCAGCAGCCCGTTTCAGGGCACTGAAGCTTTCTTT. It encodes CASSPFQGTEAFF.

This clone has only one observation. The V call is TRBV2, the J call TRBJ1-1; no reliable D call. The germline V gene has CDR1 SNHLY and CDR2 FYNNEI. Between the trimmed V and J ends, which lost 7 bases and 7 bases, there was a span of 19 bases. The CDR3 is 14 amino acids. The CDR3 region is CASTQEVARSEAFF. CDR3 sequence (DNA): TGTGCCAGCACCCAGGAGGTGGCCCGGAGTGAAGCTTTCTTT.

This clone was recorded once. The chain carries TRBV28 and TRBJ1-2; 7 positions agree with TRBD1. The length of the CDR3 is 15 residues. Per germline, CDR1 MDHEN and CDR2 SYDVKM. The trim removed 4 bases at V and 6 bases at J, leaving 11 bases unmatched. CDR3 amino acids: CASSSPQGGKDGYTF. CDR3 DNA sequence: TGTGCCAGCAGTTCCCCGCAGGGGGGCAAGGATGGCTACACCTTC.

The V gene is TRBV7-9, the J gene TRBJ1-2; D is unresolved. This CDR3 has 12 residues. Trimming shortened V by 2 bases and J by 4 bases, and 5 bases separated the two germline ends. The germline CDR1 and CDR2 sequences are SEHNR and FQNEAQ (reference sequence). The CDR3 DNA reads TGTGCCAGCAGCTTATCTGGCTATGGCTACACCTTC. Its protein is CASSLSGYGYTF.

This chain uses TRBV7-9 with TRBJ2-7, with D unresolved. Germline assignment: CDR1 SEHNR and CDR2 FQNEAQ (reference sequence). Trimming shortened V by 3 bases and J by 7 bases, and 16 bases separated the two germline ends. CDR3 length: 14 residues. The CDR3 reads CASSFSLDGVEQYF. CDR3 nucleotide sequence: TGTGCCAGCAGCTTTTCATTGGATGGGGTGGAGCAGTACTTC.

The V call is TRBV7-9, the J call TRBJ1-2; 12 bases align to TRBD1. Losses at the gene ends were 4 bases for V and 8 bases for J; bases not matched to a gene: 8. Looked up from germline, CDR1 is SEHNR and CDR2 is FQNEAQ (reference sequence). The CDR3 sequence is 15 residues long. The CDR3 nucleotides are TGTGCCAGCAGCTCACCGGGACAGGGGGCGTGGGGCTACACCTTC. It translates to CASSSPGQGAWGYTF.

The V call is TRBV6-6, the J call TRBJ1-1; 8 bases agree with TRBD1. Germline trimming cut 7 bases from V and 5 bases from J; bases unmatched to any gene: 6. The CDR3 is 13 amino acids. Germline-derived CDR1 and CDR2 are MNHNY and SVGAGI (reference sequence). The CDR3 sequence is CASTLHRGTEAFF. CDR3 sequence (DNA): TGTGCCAGCACCCTCCACAGGGGGACTGAAGCTTTCTTT.

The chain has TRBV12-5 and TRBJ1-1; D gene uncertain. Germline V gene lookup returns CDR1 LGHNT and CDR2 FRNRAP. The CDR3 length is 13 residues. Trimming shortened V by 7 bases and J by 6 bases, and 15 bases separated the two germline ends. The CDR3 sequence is CASDWKAFPEAFF. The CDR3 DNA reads TGTGCTAGTGATTGGAAAGCTTTCCCTGAAGCTTTCTTT. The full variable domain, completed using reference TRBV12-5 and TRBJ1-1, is DARVTQTPRHKVTEMGQEVTMRCQPILGHNTVFWYRQTMMQGLELLAYFRNRAPLDDSGMPKDRFSAEMPDATLATLKIQPSEPRDSAVYFCASDWKAFPEAFFGQGTRLTVV.

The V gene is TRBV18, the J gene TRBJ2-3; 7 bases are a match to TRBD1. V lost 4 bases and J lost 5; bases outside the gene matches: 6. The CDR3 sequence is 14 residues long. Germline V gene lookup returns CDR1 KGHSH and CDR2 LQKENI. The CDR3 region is CASSLVTGQDTQYF. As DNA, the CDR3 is TGTGCCAGCTCACTTGTGACAGGGCAAGATACGCAGTATTTT.

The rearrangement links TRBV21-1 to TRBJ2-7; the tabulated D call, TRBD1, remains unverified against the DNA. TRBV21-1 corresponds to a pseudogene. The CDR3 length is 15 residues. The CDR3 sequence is CAVTTDRGSSYEQYF. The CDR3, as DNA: TGTGCCGTTACGACCGACAGGGGGAGCTCCTACGAGCAGTACTTC.

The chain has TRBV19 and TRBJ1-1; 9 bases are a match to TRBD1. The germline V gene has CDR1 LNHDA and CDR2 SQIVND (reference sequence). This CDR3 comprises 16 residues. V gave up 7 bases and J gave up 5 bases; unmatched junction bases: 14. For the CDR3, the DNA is TGTGCCAGTACGGGGGTAACAGGGGGCAGGTGGACTGAAGCTTTCTTT. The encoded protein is CASTGVTGGRWTEAFF.

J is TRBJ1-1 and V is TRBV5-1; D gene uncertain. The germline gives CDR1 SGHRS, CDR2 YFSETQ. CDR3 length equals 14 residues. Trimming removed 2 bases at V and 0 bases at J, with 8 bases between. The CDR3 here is CASSLKVMNTEAFF. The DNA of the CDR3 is TGCGCCAGCAGCTTAAAGGTGATGAACACTGAAGCTTTCTTT.

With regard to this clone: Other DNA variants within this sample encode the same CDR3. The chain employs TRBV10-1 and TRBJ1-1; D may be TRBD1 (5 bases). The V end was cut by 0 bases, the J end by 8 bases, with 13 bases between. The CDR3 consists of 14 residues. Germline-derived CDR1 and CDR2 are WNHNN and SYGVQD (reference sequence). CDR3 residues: CASSESSGSPEAFF. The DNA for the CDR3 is TGCGCCAGCAGTGAGTCATCAGGGTCCCCCGAAGCTTTCTTT.

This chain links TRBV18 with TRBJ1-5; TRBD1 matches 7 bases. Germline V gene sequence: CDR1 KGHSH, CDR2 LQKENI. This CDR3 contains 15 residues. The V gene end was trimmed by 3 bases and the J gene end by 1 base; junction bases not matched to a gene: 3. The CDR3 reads CASSPTGKSNQPQHF. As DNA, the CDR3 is TGTGCCAGCTCACCGACAGGGAAGAGCAATCAGCCCCAGCATTTT.

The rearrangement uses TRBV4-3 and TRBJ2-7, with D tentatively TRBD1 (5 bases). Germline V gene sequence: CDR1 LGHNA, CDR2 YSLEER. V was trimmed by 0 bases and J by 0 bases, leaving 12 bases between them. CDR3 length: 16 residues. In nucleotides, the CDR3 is TGCGCCAGCAGCCAAGATTCGGCAGGGTCCTCCTACGAGCAGTACTTC. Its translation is CASSQDSAGSSYEQYF.

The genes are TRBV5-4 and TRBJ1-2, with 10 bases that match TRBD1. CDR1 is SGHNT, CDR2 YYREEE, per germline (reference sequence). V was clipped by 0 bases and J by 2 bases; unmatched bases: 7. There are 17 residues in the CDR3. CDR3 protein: CASSLGLRQGANYGYTF. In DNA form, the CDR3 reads TGTGCCAGCAGCTTGGGCTTAAGACAGGGGGCGAACTATGGCTACACCTTC.

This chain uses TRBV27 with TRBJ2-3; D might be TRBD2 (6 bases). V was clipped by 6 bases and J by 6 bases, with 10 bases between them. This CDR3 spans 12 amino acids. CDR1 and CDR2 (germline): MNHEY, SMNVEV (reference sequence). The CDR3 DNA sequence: TGTGCCAGCAGGACTAGATGGGATACGCAGTATTTT. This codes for CASRTRWDTQYF.

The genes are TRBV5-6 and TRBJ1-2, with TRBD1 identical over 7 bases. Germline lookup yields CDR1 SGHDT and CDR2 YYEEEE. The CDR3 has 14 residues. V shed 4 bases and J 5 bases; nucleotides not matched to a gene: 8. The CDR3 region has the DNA TGTGCCAGCAGCGATACACAGGGGAGGTATGGCTACACCTTC. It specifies CASSDTQGRYGYTF.

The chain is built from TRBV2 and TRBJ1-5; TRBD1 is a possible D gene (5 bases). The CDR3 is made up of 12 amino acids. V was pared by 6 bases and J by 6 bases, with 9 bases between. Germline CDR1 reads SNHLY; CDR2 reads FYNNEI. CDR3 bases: TGTGCCAGCAGGGGGGGTAGTCAGCCCCAGCATTTT. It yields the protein CASRGGSQPQHF.

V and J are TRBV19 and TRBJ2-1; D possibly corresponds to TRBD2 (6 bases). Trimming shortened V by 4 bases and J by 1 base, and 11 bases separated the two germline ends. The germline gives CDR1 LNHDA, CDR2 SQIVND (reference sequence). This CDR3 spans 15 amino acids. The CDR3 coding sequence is TGTGCCAGTAGTAGGGACGGGGGTTCCTACAATGAGCAGTTCTTC. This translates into CASSRDGGSYNEQFF.

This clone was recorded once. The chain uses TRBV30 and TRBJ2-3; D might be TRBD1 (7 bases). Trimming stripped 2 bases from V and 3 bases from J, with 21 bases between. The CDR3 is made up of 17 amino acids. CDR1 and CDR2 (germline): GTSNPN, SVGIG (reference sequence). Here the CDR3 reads CAWSSPLAGQKTDTQYF. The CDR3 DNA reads TGTGCCTGGAGTTCGCCCTTGGCGGGACAGAAGACAGATACGCAGTATTTT.

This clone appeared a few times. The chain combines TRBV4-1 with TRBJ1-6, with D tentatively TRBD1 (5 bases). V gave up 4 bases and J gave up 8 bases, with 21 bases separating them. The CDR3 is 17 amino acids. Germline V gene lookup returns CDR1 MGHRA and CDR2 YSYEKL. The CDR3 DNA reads TGCGCCAGCAGCCTTAAAGACGTCGGGGGTTCGGATTCACCCCTCCACTTT. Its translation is CASSLKDVGGSDSPLHF.

CDR3 protein: CASSGADGYNSPLHF. DNA for the CDR3: TGTGCCAGCAGTGGGGCAGACGGTTATAATTCACCCCTCCACTTT. The rearrangement links TRBV6-6 to TRBJ1-6; possible D gene TRBD1, 5 bases. The CDR3 contains 15 residues. V gave up 5 bases and J gave up 4 bases, with 12 bases separating them. The germline V gene has CDR1 MNHNY and CDR2 SVGAGI (reference sequence).

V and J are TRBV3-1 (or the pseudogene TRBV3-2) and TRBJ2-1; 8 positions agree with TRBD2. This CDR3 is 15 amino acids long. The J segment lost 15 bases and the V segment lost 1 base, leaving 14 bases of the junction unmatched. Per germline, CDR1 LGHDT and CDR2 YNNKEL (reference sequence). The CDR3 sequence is CASSQGEGSGDMGFF. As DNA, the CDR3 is TGTGCCAGCAGCCAAGGAGAGGGTAGCGGGGACATGGGGTTCTTC.

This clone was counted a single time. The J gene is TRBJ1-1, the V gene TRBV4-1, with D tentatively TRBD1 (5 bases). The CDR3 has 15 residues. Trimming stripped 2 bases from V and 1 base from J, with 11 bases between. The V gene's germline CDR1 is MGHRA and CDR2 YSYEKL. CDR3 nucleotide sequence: TGCGCCAGCAGCCAACCAGACAGCCCGAACACTGAAGCTTTCTTT. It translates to CASSQPDSPNTEAFF.

The CDR3: CASSLAVIGYTF. The CDR3 bases are TGTGCCAGCAGCCTCGCAGTAATCGGCTACACCTTC. The rearrangement links TRBV7-2 to TRBJ1-2; no clear D. Germline V gene lookup returns CDR1 SGHTA and CDR2 FQGNSA. With 5 bases removed from V and 8 bases from J, the gap between germline ends came to 12 bases. The CDR3 is 12 amino acids.

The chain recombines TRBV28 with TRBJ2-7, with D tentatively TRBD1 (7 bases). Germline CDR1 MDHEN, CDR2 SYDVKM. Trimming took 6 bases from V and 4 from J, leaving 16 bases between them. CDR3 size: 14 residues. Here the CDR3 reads CASRRRDRIYEQYF. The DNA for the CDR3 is TGTGCCAGCAGACGGCGGGACAGAATTTACGAGCAGTACTTC.

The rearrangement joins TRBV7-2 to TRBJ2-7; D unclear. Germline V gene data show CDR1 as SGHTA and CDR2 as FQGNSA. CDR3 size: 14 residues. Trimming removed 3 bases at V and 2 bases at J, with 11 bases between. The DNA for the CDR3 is TGTGCCAGCAGCTTGGTAAACAAAGCCTACGAGCAGTACTTC. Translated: CASSLVNKAYEQYF.